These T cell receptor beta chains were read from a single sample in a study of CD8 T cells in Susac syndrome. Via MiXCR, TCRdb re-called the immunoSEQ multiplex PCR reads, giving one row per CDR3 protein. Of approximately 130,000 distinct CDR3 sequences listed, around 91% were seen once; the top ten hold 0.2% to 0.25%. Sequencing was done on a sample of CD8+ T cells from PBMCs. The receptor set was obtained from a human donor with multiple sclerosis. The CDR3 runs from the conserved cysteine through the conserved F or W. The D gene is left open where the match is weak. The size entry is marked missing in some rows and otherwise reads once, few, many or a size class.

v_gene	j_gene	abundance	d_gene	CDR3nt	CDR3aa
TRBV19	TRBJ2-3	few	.	TGTGCCAGTAGTATTTCAGTTCCAGCGGGCTACACAGATACGCAGTATTTT	CASSISVPAGYTDTQYF
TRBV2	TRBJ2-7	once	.	TGTGCCAGCAGTGAAGCGTGGACAGCCTACGAGCAGTACTTC	CASSEAWTAYEQYF
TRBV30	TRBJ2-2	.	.	TGTGCCTGGAGTCCCACCGATACGAACACCGGGGAGCTGTTTTTT	CAWSPTDTNTGELFF
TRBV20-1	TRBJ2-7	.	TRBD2	TGCAGTGCTACCGGGACTAGCCCCTACGAGCAGTACTTC	CSATGTSPYEQYF
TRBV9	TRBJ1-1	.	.	TGTGCCAGCAGCGTAGCCGGGGGAGAACACACTGAAGCTTTCTTT	CASSVAGGEHTEAFF
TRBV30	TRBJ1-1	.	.	TGTGCCTGGGAGGAGGGCCAGGTCACTGAAGCTTTCTTT	CAWEEGQVTEAFF
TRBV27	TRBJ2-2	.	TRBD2	TGTGCCAGCAGTACGAGGACTAGCGGGACCGGGGAGCTGTTTTTT	CASSTRTSGTGELFF
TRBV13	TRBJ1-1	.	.	TGTGCCAGCAGCGACGGTCTTTCCGGGAACACTGAAGCTTTCTTT	CASSDGLSGNTEAFF
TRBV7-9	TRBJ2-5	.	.	TGTGCCAGCAGCCGGTCAAGGGAGACCCAGTACTTC	CASSRSRETQYF
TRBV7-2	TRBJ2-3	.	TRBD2	TGTGCCAGCAGCGGTAGCGGGAGCACAGATACGCAGTATTTT	CASSGSGSTDTQYF
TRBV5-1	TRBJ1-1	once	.	TGCGCCAGCAGACTAGGATACACTGAAGCTTTCTTT	CASRLGYTEAFF
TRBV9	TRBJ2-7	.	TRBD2	TGTGCCAGCAGCCCCCCTAGCGGGATCTACGAGCAGTACTTC	CASSPPSGIYEQYF
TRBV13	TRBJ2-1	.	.	TGTGCCAGCAGCTTATGGGGGGCCGTCGAGCAGTTCTTC	CASSLWGAVEQFF
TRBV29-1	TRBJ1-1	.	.	TGCAGCGTTGGGTCGTTTCATGCGACAGGTGAAGCTTTCTTT	CSVGSFHATGEAFF
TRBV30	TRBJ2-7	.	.	TGTGCCTGGACGACTGGCCCCTCCTACGAGCAGTACTTC	CAWTTGPSYEQYF
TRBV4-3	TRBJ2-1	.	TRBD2	TGCGCCAGCAGCCAGGGACTAGCGGGCTACAATGAGCAGTTCTTC	CASSQGLAGYNEQFF
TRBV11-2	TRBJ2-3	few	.	TGTGCCAGCAGCTTAGGGGACTATACGCAGTATTTT	CASSLGDYTQYF
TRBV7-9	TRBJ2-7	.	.	TGTGCCAGCAGCTTAGAATCAGGCGTCTCCTACGAGCAGTACTTC	CASSLESGVSYEQYF
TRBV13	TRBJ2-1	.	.	TGTGCCAGCAGCCGTAGCGGGACAGTTGATGAGCAGTTCTTC	CASSRSGTVDEQFF
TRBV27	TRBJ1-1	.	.	TGTGCCAGCAGTTTAATGGCTTCGCTGAACACTGAAGCTTTCTTT	CASSLMASLNTEAFF
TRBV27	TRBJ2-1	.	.	TGTGCCAGCAGTTTATTATCACGTTCCCGGGGCTACAATGAGCAGTTCTTC	CASSLLSRSRGYNEQFF
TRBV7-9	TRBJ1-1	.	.	TGTGCCAGCAGCTTAGTCGCCAGGGGAGCAGCTGAAGCTTTCTTT	CASSLVARGAAEAFF
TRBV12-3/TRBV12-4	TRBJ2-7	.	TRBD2	TGTGCCAGCAGTTGGGGAGGGCAGCTCTACGAGCAGTACTTC	CASSWGGQLYEQYF
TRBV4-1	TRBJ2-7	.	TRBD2	TGCGCCAGCAGCCAGCTAGCGGGAGCCAAATACGAGCAGTACTTC	CASSQLAGAKYEQYF
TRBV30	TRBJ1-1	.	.	TGTGCCTGGAGTCAGGAGACTGAAGCTTTCTTT	CAWSQETEAFF
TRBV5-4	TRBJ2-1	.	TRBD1	TGTGCCAGCAGCCCCTCTATCTCCGACAGGGCGATCGAGGAGCAGTTCTTC	CASSPSISDRAIEEQFF
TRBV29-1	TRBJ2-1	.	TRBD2	TGCAGCGTTGAGGGGCTAGCGGCCGTCTCATACAATGAGCAGTTCTTC	CSVEGLAAVSYNEQFF
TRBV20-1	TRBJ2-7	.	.	TGCAGTGCGACGAAGGGCCGAGCCTCCTTAAGGGAGCAGTACTTC	CSATKGRASLREQYF
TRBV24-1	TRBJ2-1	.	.	TGTGCCACCTCTCCAGGGGCGTCCTACAATGAGCAGTTCTTC	CATSPGASYNEQFF
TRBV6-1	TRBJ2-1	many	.	TGTGCCAGCAGTTCTTTCGGATTGATGAATGAGCAGTTCTTC	CASSSFGLMNEQFF
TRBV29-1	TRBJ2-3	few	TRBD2	TGCAGCGTCCTTGCGGGAGATGCAGATACGCAGTATTTT	CSVLAGDADTQYF
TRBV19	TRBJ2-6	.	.	TGTGCCAGTACAGGTCCTGGGGCCAACGTCCTGACTTTC	CASTGPGANVLTF
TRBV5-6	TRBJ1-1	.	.	TGTGCCAGCAGCTTGGCAACACTTGAAGCTTTCTTT	CASSLATLEAFF
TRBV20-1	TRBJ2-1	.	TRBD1	TGCAGTGCTAGAGGGACAGGGAAAGTGGAGCAGTTCTTC	CSARGTGKVEQFF
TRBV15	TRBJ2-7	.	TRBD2	TGTGCCACCAGCAGCTCTAGCGGTTCCTACGAGCAGTACTTC	CATSSSSGSYEQYF
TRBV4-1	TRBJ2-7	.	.	TGCGCCAGCAGCCATGCCGGGACACCAACCTACGAGCAGTACTTC	CASSHAGTPTYEQYF
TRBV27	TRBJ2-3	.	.	TGTGCCAGCAGCCTAGGGGCGTTGAGCACAGATACGCAGTATTTT	CASSLGALSTDTQYF
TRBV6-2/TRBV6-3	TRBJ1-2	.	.	TGTGCCAGCACTTCGGCCCTTTACTATGGCTACACCTTC	CASTSALYYGYTF
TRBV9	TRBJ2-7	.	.	TGTGCCAGCAGCGTAGCTAGGCGGTCAAACGAGCAGTACTTC	CASSVARRSNEQYF
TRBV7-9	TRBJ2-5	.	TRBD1	TGTGCCAGCAGCGGGACAGGGCAGCGAGAGACCCAGTACTTC	CASSGTGQRETQYF
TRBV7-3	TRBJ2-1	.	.	TGTGCCAGCAGCTTAACGTTGGCAGTGTATGATGAGCAGTTCTTC	CASSLTLAVYDEQFF
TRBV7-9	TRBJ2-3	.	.	TGTGCCAGCAGCTCAGCCAACGGGGATACGCAGTATTTT	CASSSANGDTQYF
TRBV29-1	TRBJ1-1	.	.	TGCAGCGCAATAGTGAACACTGAAGCTTTCTTT	CSAIVNTEAFF
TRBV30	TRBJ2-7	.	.	TGTGCCTGGTCGACAGGAACGTGGGTGGGGGGCGAGCAGTACTTC	CAWSTGTWVGGEQYF
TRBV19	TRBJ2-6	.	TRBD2	TGTGCCAGTAGTTGGACTAGCGGTTCCTCTGGGGCCAACGTCCTGACTTTC	CASSWTSGSSGANVLTF
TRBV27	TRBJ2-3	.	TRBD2	TGTGCCAGCAGTTTACTAGCGGGGGCCACAGATACGCAGTATTTT	CASSLLAGATDTQYF
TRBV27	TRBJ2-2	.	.	TGTGCCAGCAGTTTAGGCGGAGGCACCGGGGAGCTGTTTTTT	CASSLGGGTGELFF
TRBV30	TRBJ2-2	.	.	TGTGCCCTTAACAGGCGGAGGACCGGGGAGCTGTTTTTT	CALNRRRTGELFF
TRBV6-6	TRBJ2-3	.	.	TGTGCCAGCAGTTCTCACACAGATACGCAGTATTTT	CASSSHTDTQYF
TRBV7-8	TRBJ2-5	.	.	TGTGCCAGCAGCTCCCTAAACCAAGAGACCCAGTACTTC	CASSSLNQETQYF